The 32 T cell receptor beta chains below all came from one sample that was sequenced in a study of cytomegalovirus exposure and HLA in healthy donors. Amplification used 60 Vbeta primers and 13 Jbeta primers. Libraries were prepared by immunoSEQ multiplex PCR; TCRdb keeps only in-frame clonotypes and omits some of them. The data hold 150,000 to 200,000 clones, with approximately 70% observed a single time. Specimen: PBMCs. Receptors were obtained from a man aged 18-30 years in good health and CMV-seropositive.

This clone was seen more than once but under ten times. Other nucleotide sequences in the sample specify the same CDR3. The rearrangement links TRBV6-1 to TRBJ1-1; perhaps TRBD1 as D (5 bases). The CDR3 length is 14 residues. Germline loops: CDR1 MNHNS, CDR2 SASEGT. V lost 1 base to trimming and J lost 1 base, with 7 bases between them. This chain's CDR3 is CASSEDQGNTEAFF. The CDR3 DNA follows: TGTGCCAGCAGTGAAGATCAGGGGAACACTGAAGCTTTCTTT.

This clone was observed a handful of times. Distinct nucleotide sequences in the sample also encode this CDR3. The V call is TRBV28, the J call TRBJ1-1; no firm D call. Per the germline V gene, CDR1 is MDHEN and CDR2 is SYDVKM. CDR3 length: 12 amino acids. Trimming took 2 bases from V and 4 from J, leaving 5 bases between them. The CDR3 sequence: CASSLTSTEAFF. The CDR3 DNA reads TGTGCCAGCAGTTTAACCAGCACTGAAGCTTTCTTT. The entire variable domain, with the rest obtained from reference TRBV28 and TRBJ1-1, is as follows: DVKVTQSSRYLVKRTGEKVFLECVQDMDHENMFWYRQDPGLGLRLIYFSYDVKMKEKGDIPEGYSVSREKKERFSLILESASTNQTSMYLCASSLTSTEAFFGQGTRLTVV.

The chain links TRBV5-1 to TRBJ1-1; D might be TRBD1 (6 bases). Germline loops: CDR1 SGHRS, CDR2 YFSETQ. The V gene lost 0 bases and the J gene lost 3 bases, with 12 bases spanning the gap. This CDR3 region has 15 residues. The CDR3 DNA sequence: TGCGCCAGCAGCTTGGGGTCGACAGGATACACTGAAGCTTTCTTT. It is translated as CASSLGSTGYTEAFF.

The V call is TRBV5-4, the J call TRBJ1-3; the D is unclear. V lost 0 bases to trimming and J lost 1 base, with 5 bases between them. Germline CDR1 reads SGHNT; CDR2 reads YYREEE (reference sequence). The CDR3 covers 14 residues. CDR3 coding DNA: TGTGCCAGCAGCTTGGATCAGTCTGGAAACACCATATATTTT. Its translation is CASSLDQSGNTIYF.

This clone has a single count. The chain couples TRBV11-2 to TRBJ2-7; D might be TRBD1 (6 bases). Trimming cost V 0 bases and J 4 bases, with 16 bases left between them. This CDR3 is built from 16 residues. Germline loops: CDR1 SGHAT, CDR2 FQNNGV. CDR3 bases: TGTGCCAGCAGCTTAGATTCGCCGACAGGCATTTACGAGCAGTACGTC. Its protein is CASSLDSPTGIYEQYV.

The chain has TRBV7-3 and TRBJ2-3; D is possibly TRBD1 (6 bases). V shed 5 bases and J shed 4 bases, with 13 bases lying between them. The CDR3 consists of 14 residues. The germline V gene encodes CDR1 SGHTA and CDR2 FQGTGA. DNA for the CDR3: TGTGCCAGCAGCAGAACAGGGCGGCCAGATACGCAGTATTTT. Protein product: CASSRTGRPDTQYF.

V gene TRBV5-4 combines with J gene TRBJ2-1, with TRBD2 matching 9 bases. The CDR3 consists of 16 residues. The germline CDR1 and CDR2 sequences are SGHNT and YYREEE (reference sequence). Losses at the gene ends were 2 bases for V and 7 bases for J; bases not matched to a gene: 10. The CDR3 reads CASSLSGRRAVNEQFF. The CDR3 DNA reads as TGTGCCAGCAGCTTAAGCGGGAGGAGGGCCGTGAATGAGCAGTTCTTC.

This chain joins TRBV25-1 and TRBJ2-4; 8 bases are a match to TRBD1. V gave up 4 bases and J gave up 8 bases; unmatched junction bases: 7. Looked up from germline, CDR1 is MGHDK and CDR2 is SYGVNS. The CDR3 contains 14 residues. CDR3 protein: CASSADRGRDIQYF. CDR3 sequence (DNA): TGTGCCAGCAGTGCTGACAGGGGAAGGGACATTCAGTACTTC.

In DNA form, the CDR3 reads TGTGCCAGCAGTTTAAGGACAAACTATGGCTACACCTTC. It encodes CASSLRTNYGYTF. The V gene is TRBV27, the J gene TRBJ1-2; D perhaps matches TRBD1 (5 bases). The V end was cut by 2 bases, the J end by 2 bases, with 6 bases between. The CDR3 is 13 amino acids. Germline values: CDR1 MNHEY, CDR2 SMNVEV (reference sequence).

The J gene is TRBJ1-5, the V gene TRBV30; no definite D call. The germline V gene has CDR1 GTSNPN and CDR2 SVGIG (reference sequence). Trimming took off 1 base at V and 0 bases at J, with 16 bases between the two ends. The CDR3 consists of 17 residues. CDR3 sequence (DNA): TGTGCCTGGAGTGAATTAGACACCTACAATAGCAATCAGCCCCAGCATTTT. It yields the protein CAWSELDTYNSNQPQHF. Full variable domain (missing parts from reference TRBV30 and TRBJ1-5): SQTIHQWPATLVQPVGSPLSLECTVEGTSNPNLYWYRQAAGRGLQLLFYSVGIGQISSEVPQNLSASRPQDRQFILSSKKLLLSDSGFYLCAWSELDTYNSNQPQHFGDGTRLSIL.

The V gene is TRBV7-9, the J gene TRBJ1-2, with 9 nucleotides matching TRBD1. The J segment lost 8 bases and the V segment lost 3 bases, leaving 16 bases of the junction unmatched. The CDR3 runs 17 residues. Per the germline V gene, CDR1 is SEHNR and CDR2 is FQNEAQ (reference sequence). CDR3 protein: CASSFVGQGNNRRGYTF. CDR3 nucleotide sequence: TGTGCCAGCAGCTTCGTCGGACAGGGGAATAATCGTCGGGGCTACACCTTC.

This clone occurred once. The chain carries TRBV2 and TRBJ1-2; 9 positions agree with TRBD1. Germline CDR1 reads SNHLY; CDR2 reads FYNNEI. After removal of 9 bases from V and 7 bases from J, the junction contained 9 bases not matched to a gene. The CDR3 has 13 amino acids. The DNA of the CDR3 is TGTGCCAGAGGGGACAGGGACCGAGGTGGCTACACCTTC. Protein: CARGDRDRGGYTF.

The V gene is TRBV6-1, the J gene TRBJ2-3; 9 bases agree with TRBD2. Germline V gene data show CDR1 as MNHNS and CDR2 as SASEGT. Trimming at V came to 5 bases and at J to 4 bases, leaving 7 bases not matched to a gene. This CDR3 is built from 15 residues. In DNA, the CDR3 is TGTGCCAGCAGTAGCCTAGCGGGACGGCCAGATACGCAGTATTTT. Translated: CASSSLAGRPDTQYF.

The chain uses TRBV28 and TRBJ1-5; D is unclear. This CDR3 contains 16 residues. Germline CDR1 MDHEN, CDR2 SYDVKM. V shed 3 bases and J shed 7 bases, with 19 bases lying between them. The CDR3 is CASSFISEAGRQPQHF. CDR3 DNA: TGTGCCAGCAGTTTCATTAGTGAGGCCGGAAGGCAGCCCCAGCATTTT.

The chain recombines TRBV28 with TRBJ1-2; tentatively, D is TRBD1 (5 bases). From germline, CDR1 is MDHEN and CDR2 SYDVKM. V lost 4 bases and J 3 bases, leaving 12 bases between the germline ends. This CDR3 has 14 residues. Here the CDR3 reads CASSSGLNYYGYTF. CDR3 DNA sequence: TGTGCCAGCAGTTCGGGACTCAACTACTATGGCTACACCTTC.

The chain combines TRBV13 with TRBJ2-7, with D perhaps matching TRBD1 (5 bases). Germline CDR1 and CDR2: PRHDT and FYEKMQ (reference sequence). V was cut by 3 bases and J by 1 base, with 7 bases left in between. CDR3 length equals 13 residues. The chain's CDR3 is CASSFRQSYEQYV. Here the CDR3 DNA reads TGTGCCAGCAGCTTTAGACAGTCCTACGAGCAGTACGTC.

The J gene is TRBJ2-2, the V gene TRBV30, with 13 nucleotides matching TRBD2. The CDR3 has 15 amino acids. Unmatched junction bases numbered 3, after V lost 4 bases and J lost 4 bases. Germline CDR1 is GTSNPN and CDR2 is SVGIG (reference sequence). CDR3: CAWKWTSGSTGELFF. In DNA form, the CDR3 reads TGTGCCTGGAAGTGGACTAGCGGGAGCACCGGGGAGCTGTTTTTT. Full variable domain (remainder filled in from reference TRBV30 and TRBJ2-2): SQTIHQWPATLVQPVGSPLSLECTVEGTSNPNLYWYRQAAGRGLQLLFYSVGIGQISSEVPQNLSASRPQDRQFILSSKKLLLSDSGFYLCAWKWTSGSTGELFFGEGSRLTVL.

The V and J genes are TRBV5-6 and TRBJ2-7; 11 bases align to TRBD1. The CDR3 contains 15 residues. After removal of 5 bases from V and 2 bases from J, the junction contained 6 bases not matched to a gene. Germline CDR1 SGHDT, CDR2 YYEEEE. CDR3 sequence reads: CASSLGQGAAYEQYV. CDR3 in DNA: TGTGCCAGCAGTCTCGGACAGGGGGCAGCCTACGAGCAGTACGTC.

The gene calls are TRBV6-1 and TRBJ2-3, with D hard to call. Germline lookup yields CDR1 MNHNS and CDR2 SASEGT. The CDR3 loop spans 15 amino acids. Trimming removed 3 bases at V and 0 bases at J, with 10 bases between. Written as DNA, the CDR3 is TGTGCCAGCAGTGATACAGCTTCTAGCACAGATACGCAGTATTTT. Protein product: CASSDTASSTDTQYF.

This chain connects TRBV9 to TRBJ2-1, with D possibly matching TRBD2 (6 bases). The CDR3 covers 14 residues. Trimming took 4 bases from V and 6 from J, leaving 14 bases between them. Germline V lookup: CDR1 SGDLS, CDR2 YYNGEE. CDR3 protein: CASSLSGPSNEQFF. In DNA, the CDR3 is TGTGCCAGCAGCCTTAGCGGCCCCTCCAATGAGCAGTTCTTC.

This chain uses TRBV6-6 with TRBJ2-7, with D perhaps matching TRBD2 (5 bases). Germline V gives CDR1 MNHNY, CDR2 SVGAGI (reference sequence). V was pared by 5 bases and J by 0 bases, with 14 bases between. The CDR3 contains 15 residues. The CDR3 bases are TGTGCCAGCAGTGGCCCTAGCCTGAGCTCCTACGAGCAGTACGTC. Its protein is CASSGPSLSSYEQYV.

This clone was counted between two and nine times. Other nucleotide sequences in the sample specify the same CDR3. The rearrangement links TRBV6-5 to TRBJ1-4; 7 bases line up with TRBD1. The CDR3 extends over 14 amino acids. Losses at the gene ends were 0 bases for V and 11 bases for J; bases not matched to a gene: 6. CDR1 is MNHEY, CDR2 SVGAGI, per germline. The CDR3 here is CASSYSTGSLKLFF. In nucleotides, the CDR3 is TGTGCCAGCAGTTACTCGACAGGGAGCCTGAAACTGTTTTTT.

This clone was detected only a few times. J is TRBJ2-3 and V is TRBV7-2; TRBD2 agrees at 10 bases. Per the germline V gene, CDR1 is SGHTA and CDR2 is FQGNSA. Trimming cost V 4 bases and J 4 bases; bases outside gene matches: 5. CDR3 length: 15 amino acids. This CDR3 reads CASSWSGGAADTQYF. In DNA, the CDR3 is TGTGCCAGCAGCTGGAGCGGGGGGGCGGCAGATACGCAGTATTTT.

The chain is built from TRBV29-1 and TRBJ2-1; no clear D. Per the germline V gene, CDR1 is SQVTM and CDR2 is ANQGSEA. V lost 3 bases and J lost 0, with 9 bases in between. CDR3 length: 14 residues. CDR3: CSVDSLSSYNEQFF. The CDR3 DNA reads TGCAGCGTTGATAGTCTTAGCTCCTACAATGAGCAGTTCTTC.

DNA of the CDR3: TGTGCTACACGGGGGGCAGGGAGCTCCTACAATGAGCAGTTCTTC. Residues: CATRGAGSSYNEQFF. The chain combines TRBV10-3 with TRBJ2-1; a weak D match, TRBD2 (7 bases). The CDR3 extends over 15 amino acids. Germline V gene data show CDR1 as ENHRY and CDR2 as SYGVKD.

This chain joins TRBV4-1 and TRBJ1-5; D is uncertain. The ends were cut back, 2 bases at V and 0 bases at J, with 14 bases in the middle. Germline V CDR1 and CDR2: MGHRA, YSYEKL. This CDR3 is 17 amino acids long. The CDR3 nucleotides read TGCGCCAGCAGCCAAATGTTCCCCGGGGATAGCAATCAGCCCCAGCATTTT. Amino acids: CASSQMFPGDSNQPQHF.

The chain recombines TRBV5-4 with TRBJ2-7, with D uncertain. The CDR3 totals 14 residues. Trimming shortened V by 0 bases and J by 0 bases, and 7 bases separated the two germline ends. In germline, CDR1 is SGHNT, CDR2 YYREEE (reference sequence). CDR3 loop: CASSLGTDSYEQYV. DNA for the CDR3: TGTGCCAGCAGCTTGGGGACGGACTCCTACGAGCAGTACGTC.

The chain links TRBV28 to TRBJ1-1, with 7 nucleotides matching TRBD1. Germline CDR1 is MDHEN and CDR2 is SYDVKM. This CDR3 comprises 11 residues. Germline trimming cut 3 bases from V and 11 bases from J; bases unmatched to any gene: 3. DNA of the CDR3: TGTGCCAGCAGTTTTGCAGGGGGGGCTTTCTTT. Its translation is CASSFAGGAFF.

This chain joins TRBV28 and TRBJ2-5; tentatively, D is TRBD1 (6 bases). Germline CDR1 is MDHEN and CDR2 is SYDVKM. The V gene lost 5 bases and the J gene lost 0 bases, with 13 bases spanning the gap. The CDR3 loop spans 15 amino acids. The CDR3 loop is CASSPDRSDQETQYF. CDR3 DNA: TGTGCCAGCAGTCCCGACAGGTCCGACCAAGAGACCCAGTACTTC.

The rearrangement links TRBV19 to TRBJ1-2, with 10 nucleotides matching TRBD1. Losses at the gene ends were 4 bases for V and 5 bases for J; bases not matched to a gene: 7. CDR1 LNHDA and CDR2 SQIVND come from the germline V gene (reference sequence). The CDR3 contains 15 residues. The CDR3: CASSTQPGQGYGYTF. In DNA, the CDR3 is TGTGCCAGTAGTACACAACCGGGACAGGGGTATGGCTACACCTTC.

The V gene is TRBV19, the J gene TRBJ1-1, with D possibly matching TRBD1 (6 bases). The germline V and J ends were trimmed by 10 bases and 2 bases, with 14 bases remaining between them. This CDR3 has 13 residues. Germline assignment: CDR1 LNHDA and CDR2 SQIVND (reference sequence). CDR3 protein: CATSAGVNTEAFF. Here the CDR3 DNA reads TGTGCCACCTCAGCAGGGGTTAACACTGAAGCTTTCTTT. The full variable domain, with the rest looked up from reference TRBV19 and TRBJ1-1, is DGGITQSPKYLFRKEGQNVTLSCEQNLNHDAMYWYRQDPGQGLRLIYYSQIVNDFQKGDIAEGYSVSREKKESFPLTVTSAQKNPTAFYLCATSAGVNTEAFFGQGTRLTVV.

This clone was seen only once. The chain carries TRBV4-2 and TRBJ1-1; D uncertain. This CDR3 has 14 residues. The ends were cut back, 3 bases at V and 1 base at J, with 9 bases in the middle. The germline V gene has CDR1 LGHNA and CDR2 YNFKEQ. CDR3 bases: TGTGCCAGCAGCCAGATTCTGGCGAACACTGAAGCTTTCTTT. Translated: CASSQILANTEAFF.